These 5 T cell receptor beta chains were sequenced from one sample in a study of vaccination and CD4 T cells after COVID-19. The sample's treatment: approximately 9-day PBMC culture with coronavirus spike peptide pools or control peptides (ViraFEST assay). These receptors lack a known antigen. Oncomine TCR Beta short-read sequencing was applied to DNA from cultured CD4+ T cells. TCRdb recomputed calls from the PCR reads with MiXCR, one row per CDR3 protein. The repertoire holds over 10,000 distinct CDR3 sequences, with 60% to 75% as singletons. Input material: CD4+ T cells from blood, cultured in vitro. Source of these receptors: a human donor who had recovered from COVID-19.

This clonotype was counted a few times. V is TRBV20-1 and J is TRBJ1-4; no definite D call. Germline V gives CDR1 DFQATT, CDR2 SNEGSKA (reference sequence). V was pared by 3 bases and J by 8 bases, with 16 bases between. This CDR3 has 14 amino acids. The CDR3 is CSASPIGNGEKLFF. The CDR3 DNA sequence: TGCAGTGCTAGCCCTATAGGGAACGGGGAAAAACTGTTTTTT.

The rearrangement uses TRBV20-1 and TRBJ2-7; tentative D call: TRBD1 (6 bases). Trimming took off 5 bases at V and 2 bases at J, with 13 bases between the two ends. The germline V gene encodes CDR1 DFQATT and CDR2 SNEGSKA (reference sequence). This CDR3 is built from 13 residues. This CDR3 reads CSALQGGPYEQYF. In DNA, the CDR3 is TGCAGTGCTCTACAAGGGGGACCCTACGAGCAGTACTTC.

In its sample, this clonotype was seen a few times. The genes are TRBV6-2 or TRBV6-3 and TRBJ2-3, with 7 positions matching TRBD1. The CDR3 has 14 residues. Trimming took 2 bases from V and 3 from J; bases not matched to a gene: 2. The germline V gene encodes CDR1 MNHEY and CDR2 SVGEGT. CDR3 nucleotides: TGTGCCAGCAGTTACCGACAGGGAACAGATACGCAGTATTTT. It specifies CASSYRQGTDTQYF.

V is TRBV7-3 and J is TRBJ2-3; D is unresolved. The V end was cut by 5 bases, the J end by 0 bases, with 6 bases between. The CDR3 has 13 residues. The germline CDR1 and CDR2 sequences are SGHTA and FQGTGA. CDR3 sequence: CASSQGSTDTQYF. Here the CDR3 DNA reads TGTGCCAGCAGCCAAGGCAGCACAGATACGCAGTATTTT.

The gene calls are TRBV28 and TRBJ1-6; D unresolved. The V end lost 3 bases, the J end lost 7 bases, and 13 bases lay between the germline ends. The germline V gene has CDR1 MDHEN and CDR2 SYDVKM. The CDR3 has 15 amino acids. The CDR3 DNA reads TGTGCCAGCAGTTTTTCCTCAGGAGGGAATTCACCCCTCCACTTT. Translating gives CASSFSSGGNSPLHF.